The sequence of this T cell receptor beta chain was determined in a study of blood T cell repertoires in COVID-19. The CDR3 is made up of 15 amino acids. V lost 6 bases to trimming and J lost 0 bases, with 11 bases between them. CDR1 and CDR2 (germline): MGHDK, SYGVNS. Produced via immunoSEQ multiplex PCR; TCRdb's table is partial and in-frame only. The sample consists of about 330,000 clones, around 89% of them appearing once. What was sequenced was peripheral blood. This TCR was recovered from a man between 18 and 29 years old who had recovered from COVID-19. The V call is TRBV25-1, the J call TRBJ1-4, with D tentatively TRBD1 (5 bases). The CDR3 is CASSRWGATNEKLFF. The CDR3 DNA reads TGTGCCAGCAGCCGGTGGGGGGCAACTAATGAAAAACTGTTTTTT. The full variable domain, completed using reference TRBV25-1 and TRBJ1-4, is EADIYQTPRYLVIGTGKKITLECSQTMGHDKMYWYQQDPGMELHLIHYSYGVNSTEKGDLSSESTVSRIRTEHFPLTLESARPSHTSQYLCASSRWGATNEKLFFGSGTQLSVL.